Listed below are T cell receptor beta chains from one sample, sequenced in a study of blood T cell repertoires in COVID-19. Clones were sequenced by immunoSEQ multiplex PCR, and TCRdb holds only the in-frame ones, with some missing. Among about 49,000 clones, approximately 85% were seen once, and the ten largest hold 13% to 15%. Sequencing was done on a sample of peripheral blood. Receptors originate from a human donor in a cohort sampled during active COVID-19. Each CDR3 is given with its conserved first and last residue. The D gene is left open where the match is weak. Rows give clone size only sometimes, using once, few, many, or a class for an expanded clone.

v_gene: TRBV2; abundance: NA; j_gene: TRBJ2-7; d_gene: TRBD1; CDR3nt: TGTGCCAGCAGTTACGACAGGGGGACCTACGAGCAGTACTTC; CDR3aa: CASSYDRGTYEQYF
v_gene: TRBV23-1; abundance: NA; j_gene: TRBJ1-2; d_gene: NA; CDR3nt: TGCGCCAGCAGTCATCCGCCAGGGTCCGCGAACTATGGCTACACCTTC; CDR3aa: CASSHPPGSANYGYTF
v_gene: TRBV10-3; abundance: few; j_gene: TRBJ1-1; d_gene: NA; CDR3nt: TGTGCCATCAGCAGGTCTCCTCGGAACACTGAAGCTTTCTTT; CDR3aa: CAISRSPRNTEAFF
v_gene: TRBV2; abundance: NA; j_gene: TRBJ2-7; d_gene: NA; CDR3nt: TGTGCCAGCAGTGAAGCGCGTTGGGGCACGGACTACGAGCAGTACTTC; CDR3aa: CASSEARWGTDYEQYF
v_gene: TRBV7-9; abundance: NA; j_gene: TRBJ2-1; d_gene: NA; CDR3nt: TGTGCCAGCAGCTTCCGGGACTTACGGAATGAGCAGTTCTTC; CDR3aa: CASSFRDLRNEQFF
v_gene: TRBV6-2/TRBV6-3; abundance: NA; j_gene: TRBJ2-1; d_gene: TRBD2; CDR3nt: TGTGCCAGCAGTTACCTTCCTAGCGTCGGGAGGGAGGGGCAGTTCTTC; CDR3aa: CASSYLPSVGREGQFF
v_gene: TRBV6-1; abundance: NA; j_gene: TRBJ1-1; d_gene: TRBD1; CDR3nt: TGTGCCAGCAGTGAAGCCCGGACAGGGGACACTGAAGCTTTCTTT; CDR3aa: CASSEARTGDTEAFF
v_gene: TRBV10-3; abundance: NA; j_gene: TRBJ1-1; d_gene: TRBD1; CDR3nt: TGTGCCATCAGTGAGTTTCGCGGGCGACAGGGGAGGATGAACACTGAAGCTTTCTTT; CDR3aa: CAISEFRGRQGRMNTEAFF
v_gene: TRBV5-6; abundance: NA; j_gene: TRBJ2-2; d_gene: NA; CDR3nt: TGTGCCAGCAGCTTGGTTGATCGGAGTCTAACCGGGGAGCTGTTTTTT; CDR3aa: CASSLVDRSLTGELFF
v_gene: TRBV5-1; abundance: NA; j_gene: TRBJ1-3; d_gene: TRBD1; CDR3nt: TGCGCCAGCAGCTTGTTTTCAGGGGGCTTATCGGATTTT; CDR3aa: CASSLFSGGLSDF
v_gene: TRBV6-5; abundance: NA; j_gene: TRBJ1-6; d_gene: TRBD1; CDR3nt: TGTGCCAGCAGTTACTCGGCAATACAGGGGGAATCACCCCTCCACTTT; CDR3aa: CASSYSAIQGESPLHF
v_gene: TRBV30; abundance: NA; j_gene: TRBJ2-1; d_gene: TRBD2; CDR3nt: TGTGCCTGGATCGGGACTAGCGGGACTCCCTACAATGAGCAGTTCTTC; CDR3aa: CAWIGTSGTPYNEQFF
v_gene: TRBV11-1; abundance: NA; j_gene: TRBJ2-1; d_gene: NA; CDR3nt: TGTGCCAGCAGCTTATCAGTCCCCGGGAGCCAGTTCTTC; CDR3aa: CASSLSVPGSQFF
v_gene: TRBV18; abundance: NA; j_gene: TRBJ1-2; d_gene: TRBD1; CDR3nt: TGTGCCAGCTCACCGGGACAGCCTTCCTTAAACTATGGCTACACCTTC; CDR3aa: CASSPGQPSLNYGYTF
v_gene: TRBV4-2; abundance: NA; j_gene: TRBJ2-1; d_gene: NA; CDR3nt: TGTGCCAGCAGTCTCAGGTTAAGCTCCTACAATGAGCAGTTCTTC; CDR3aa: CASSLRLSSYNEQFF
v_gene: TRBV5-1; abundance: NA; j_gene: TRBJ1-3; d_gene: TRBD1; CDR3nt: TGCGCCAGCAGCCTCGGACAGGGTGGTATAGACACCATATATTTT; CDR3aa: CASSLGQGGIDTIYF
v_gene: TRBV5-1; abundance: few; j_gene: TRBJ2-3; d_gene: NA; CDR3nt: TGCGCCAGCAGCTTGGCCTCGGGGGGCGCGGTCTCTATCACAGATACGCAGTATTTT; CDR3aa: CASSLASGGAVSITDTQYF
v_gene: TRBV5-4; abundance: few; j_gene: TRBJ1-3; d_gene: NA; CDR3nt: TGTGCCAGCAGCTTTGGGGGGATTTCGATTGGAAACACCATATATTTT; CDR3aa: CASSFGGISIGNTIYF
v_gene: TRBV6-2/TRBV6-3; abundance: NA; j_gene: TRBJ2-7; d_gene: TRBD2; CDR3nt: TGTGCCAGCAGTTACCCCGGGACTAGCGGGAGCTCCTACGAGCAGTACTTC; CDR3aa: CASSYPGTSGSSYEQYF
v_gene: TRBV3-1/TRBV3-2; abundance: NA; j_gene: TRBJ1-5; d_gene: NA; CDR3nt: TGTGCCAGCAGCCGCGGGGATAATCAGCCCCAGCATTTT; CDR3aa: CASSRGDNQPQHF
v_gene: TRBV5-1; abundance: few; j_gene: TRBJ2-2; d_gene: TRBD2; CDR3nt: TGCGCCAGCAGCTCCGGACTAGCGACGAACACCGGGGAGCTGTTTTTT; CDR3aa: CASSSGLATNTGELFF
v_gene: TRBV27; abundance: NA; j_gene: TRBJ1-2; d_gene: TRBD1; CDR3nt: TGTGCCAGCAGTTCCGGACAGGGGGACCGAGTTTTCTATGGCTACACCTTC; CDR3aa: CASSSGQGDRVFYGYTF
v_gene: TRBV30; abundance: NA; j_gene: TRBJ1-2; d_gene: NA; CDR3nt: TGTGCCTGGAGTGCACAGGAGACTGACTATGGCTACACCTTC; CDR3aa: CAWSAQETDYGYTF
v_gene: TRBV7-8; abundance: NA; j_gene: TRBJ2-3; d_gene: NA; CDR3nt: TGTGCCAGCAGCCCAAGTAGTGCAGATACGCAGTATTTT; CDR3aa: CASSPSSADTQYF
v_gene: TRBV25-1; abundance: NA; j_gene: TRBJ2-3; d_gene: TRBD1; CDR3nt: TGTGCCAGCAGTGACGAGACAGGGGGCCCAGATACGCAGTATTTT; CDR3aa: CASSDETGGPDTQYF
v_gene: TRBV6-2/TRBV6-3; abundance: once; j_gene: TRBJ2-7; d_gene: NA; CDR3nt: TGTGCCAGCAGCAGGGGGGGGCCAACCTACGAGCAGTACTTC; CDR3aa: CASSRGGPTYEQYF
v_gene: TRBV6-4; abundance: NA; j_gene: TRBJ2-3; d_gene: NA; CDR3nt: TGTGCCAGCAGTGACTCGTACCAGGGTACGCAGTATTTT; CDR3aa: CASSDSYQGTQYF
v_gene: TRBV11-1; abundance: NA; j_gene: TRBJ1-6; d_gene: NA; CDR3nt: TGTGCCAGCAGCCTTAGGGGGGGAGATTCACCCCTCCACTTT; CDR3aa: CASSLRGGDSPLHF
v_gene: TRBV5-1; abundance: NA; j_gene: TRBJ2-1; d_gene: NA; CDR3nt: TGCGCCAGCAGCTTGGAGATAACGGGGTACAATGAGCAGTTCTTC; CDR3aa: CASSLEITGYNEQFF
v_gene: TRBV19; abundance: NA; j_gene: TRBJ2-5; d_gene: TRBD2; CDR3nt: TGTGCAGTACGGGGACTAGCGGGAGACCAAGAGACCCAGTACTTC; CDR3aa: CAVRGLAGDQETQYF
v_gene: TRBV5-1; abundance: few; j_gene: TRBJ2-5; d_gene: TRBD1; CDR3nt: TGCGCCAGCAGCTTCGTAGACAGGGGCATACAAGAGACCCAGTACTTC; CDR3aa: CASSFVDRGIQETQYF
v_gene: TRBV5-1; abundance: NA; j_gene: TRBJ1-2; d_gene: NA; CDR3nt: TGCGCCAGCAGCTTAGCGCAGGGTGGCTTCTCCTATGGCTACACCTTC; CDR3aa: CASSLAQGGFSYGYTF
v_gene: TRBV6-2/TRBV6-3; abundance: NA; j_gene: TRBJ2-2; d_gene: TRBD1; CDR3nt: TGTGCCAGCAGCCAAGACAGGGGGCATTACACCGGGGAGCTGTTTTTT; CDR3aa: CASSQDRGHYTGELFF
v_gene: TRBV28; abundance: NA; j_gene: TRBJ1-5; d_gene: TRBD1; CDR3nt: TGTGCCAGCAGCTCCCAGGGACAGGGCAATCAGCCCCAGCATTTT; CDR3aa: CASSSQGQGNQPQHF
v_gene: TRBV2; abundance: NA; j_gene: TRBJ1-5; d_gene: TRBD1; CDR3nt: TGTGCCAGCAGCGACAGGGGAGGCGGCAATCAGCCCCAGCATTTT; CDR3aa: CASSDRGGGNQPQHF
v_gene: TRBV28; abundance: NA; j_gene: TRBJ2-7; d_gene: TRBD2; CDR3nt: TGTGCCAGCAGTTCGACTAGCGGGGCGGCCTACGAGCAGTACTTC; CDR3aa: CASSSTSGAAYEQYF
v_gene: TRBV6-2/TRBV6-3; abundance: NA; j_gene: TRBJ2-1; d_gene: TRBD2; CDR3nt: TGTGCCAGCAGTAGCCGCCCCCGGGATAGCGGGAATCATGAGCAGTTCTTC; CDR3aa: CASSSRPRDSGNHEQFF
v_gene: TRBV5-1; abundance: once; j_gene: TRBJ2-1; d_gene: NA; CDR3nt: TGCGCCAGCAACTTCGGGGGAGACAATGAGCAGTTCTTC; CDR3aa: CASNFGGDNEQFF
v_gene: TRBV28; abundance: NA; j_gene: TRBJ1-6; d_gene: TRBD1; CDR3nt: TGTGCCAGCAGTTTCTGGCGCGGACAGGGGGTAAGCCCCCAAAATTCACCCCTCCACTTT; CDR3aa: CASSFWRGQGVSPQNSPLHF
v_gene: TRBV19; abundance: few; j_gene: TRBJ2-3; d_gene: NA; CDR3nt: TGTGCCAGTAGTGACACTAGATACACAGATACGCAGTATTTT; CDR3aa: CASSDTRYTDTQYF
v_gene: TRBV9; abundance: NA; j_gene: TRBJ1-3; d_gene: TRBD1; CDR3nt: TGTGCCAGCAGCGCGGACAGGGGGCGCGACACCATATATTTT; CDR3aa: CASSADRGRDTIYF
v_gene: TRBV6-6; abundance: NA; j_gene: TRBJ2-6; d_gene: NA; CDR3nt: TGTGCCAGCAGGTTAGGGGGGGACCCCCTCCCCGTCCTGACTTTC; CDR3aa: CASRLGGDPLPVLTF